This T cell receptor (beta chain) was sequenced in a study of blood T cell repertoires in COVID-19. Study-level information: The samples span acute and convalescent COVID-19 from the United States, Italy and Spain.

The protocol was immunoSEQ multiplex PCR, while the TCRdb copy is restricted to in-frame clones and leaves out a portion. The table has fewer than 500,000 clones, around 87% seen once; the top ten hold roughly 0.72%. Recruits, aged roughly 18 to 95 years, lived in 24 US areas. Cohort placement rested on clinical history that participants reported themselves. In Cohort 3, a recovered donor had either two negative PCRs, clearance, or symptom resolution. CDR1 LGHDT and CDR2 YNNKEL come from the germline V gene (reference sequence). The CDR3 sequence is 15 residues long. V was trimmed by 2 bases and J by 9 bases, leaving 18 bases between them.

The V gene is TRBV3-1 (or the pseudogene TRBV3-2), the J gene TRBJ2-3; tentatively, D is TRBD2 (7 bases). Source material: PBMCs or T cells enriched from blood (not recorded which). This sequence was found in a woman younger than 30 who had recovered from COVID-19. CDR3 DNA: TGTGCCAGCAGCCAAATGGTGGGGGGGCTAGGGACGCAGTATTTT. It is translated as CASSQMVGGLGTQYF.